This T cell receptor (beta chain) was sequenced in a study of shared clonotypes between healthy human individuals. Measured with immunoSEQ multiplex PCR; TCRdb has only the in-frame clones, and not every one. The profile shows roughly 2,000,000 clones, around 95% of them singletons. Naive CD8 cells lacked CD45RO, underwent positive selection for CCR7 and left out terminally differentiated effector memory CD45RA+ cells. The CDR3 runs 15 residues. Germline V gives CDR1 SGHAT, CDR2 FQNNGV. The V end was cut by 5 bases, the J end by 6 bases, with 17 bases between. Sequenced input: naive CD8+ T cells from PBMCs. The J gene is TRBJ2-1, the V gene TRBV11-2; weak D call: TRBD2 (6 bases). This sequence originates from a man aged 18 to 29 in good health. Some clones in this sample may be carry-over from other donors' samples. The CDR3 region is CASSPGAGRSNEQFF. Written as DNA, the CDR3 is TGTGCCAGCAGCCCTGGGGCCGGGAGAAGCAATGAGCAGTTCTTC.